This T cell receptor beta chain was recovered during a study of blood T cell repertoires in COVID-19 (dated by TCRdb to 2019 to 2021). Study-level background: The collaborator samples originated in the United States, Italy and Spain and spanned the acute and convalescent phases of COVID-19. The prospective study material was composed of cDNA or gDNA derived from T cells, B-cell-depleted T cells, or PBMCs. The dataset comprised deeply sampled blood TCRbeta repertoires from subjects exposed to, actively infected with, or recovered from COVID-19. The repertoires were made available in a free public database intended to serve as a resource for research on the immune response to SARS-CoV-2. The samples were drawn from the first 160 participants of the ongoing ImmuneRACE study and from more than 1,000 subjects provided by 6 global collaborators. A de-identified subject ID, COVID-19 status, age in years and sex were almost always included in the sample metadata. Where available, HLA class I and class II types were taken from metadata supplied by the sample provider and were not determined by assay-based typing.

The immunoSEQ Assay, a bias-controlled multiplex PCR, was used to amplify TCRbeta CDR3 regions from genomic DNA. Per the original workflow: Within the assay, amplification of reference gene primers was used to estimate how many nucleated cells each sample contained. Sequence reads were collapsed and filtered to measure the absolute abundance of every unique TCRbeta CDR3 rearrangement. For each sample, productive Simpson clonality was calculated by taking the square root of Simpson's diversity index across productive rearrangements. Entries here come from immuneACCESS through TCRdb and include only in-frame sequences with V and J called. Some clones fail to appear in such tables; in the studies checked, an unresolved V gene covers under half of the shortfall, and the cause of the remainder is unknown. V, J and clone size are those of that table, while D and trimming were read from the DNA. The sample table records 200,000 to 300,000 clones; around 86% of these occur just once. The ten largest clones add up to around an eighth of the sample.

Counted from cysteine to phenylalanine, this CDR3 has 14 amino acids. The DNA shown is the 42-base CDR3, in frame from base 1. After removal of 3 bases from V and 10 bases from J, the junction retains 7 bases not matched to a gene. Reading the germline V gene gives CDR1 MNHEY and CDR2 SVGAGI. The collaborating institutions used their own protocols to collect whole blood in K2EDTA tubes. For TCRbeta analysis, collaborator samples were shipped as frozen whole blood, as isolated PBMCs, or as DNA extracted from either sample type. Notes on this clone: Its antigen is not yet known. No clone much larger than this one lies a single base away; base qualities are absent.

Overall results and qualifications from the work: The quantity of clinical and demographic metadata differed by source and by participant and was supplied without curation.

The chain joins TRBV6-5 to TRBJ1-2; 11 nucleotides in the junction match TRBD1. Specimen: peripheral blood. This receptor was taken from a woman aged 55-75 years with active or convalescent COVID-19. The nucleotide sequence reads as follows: TGTGCCAGCAGTTATAGTGGGGACAGGGGGGTCTACACCTTC. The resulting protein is CASSYSGDRGVYTF.